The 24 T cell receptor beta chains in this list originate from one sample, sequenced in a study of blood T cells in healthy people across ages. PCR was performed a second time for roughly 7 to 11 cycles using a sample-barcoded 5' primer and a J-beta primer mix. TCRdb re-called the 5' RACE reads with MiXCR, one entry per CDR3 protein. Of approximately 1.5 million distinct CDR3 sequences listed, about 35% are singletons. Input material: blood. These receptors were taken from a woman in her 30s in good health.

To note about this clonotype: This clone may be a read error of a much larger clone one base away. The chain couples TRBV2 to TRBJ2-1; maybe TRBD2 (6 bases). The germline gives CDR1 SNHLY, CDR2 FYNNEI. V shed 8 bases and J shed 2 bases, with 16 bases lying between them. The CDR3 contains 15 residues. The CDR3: CASGGGIQTYNEQFF. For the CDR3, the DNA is TGTGCCAGCGGTGGGGGGATCCAGACCTACAATGAGCAGTTCTTC.

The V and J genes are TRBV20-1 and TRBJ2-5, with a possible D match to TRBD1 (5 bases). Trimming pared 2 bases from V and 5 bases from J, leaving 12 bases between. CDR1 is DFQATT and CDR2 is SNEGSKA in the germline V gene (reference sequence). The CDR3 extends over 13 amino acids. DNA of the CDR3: TGCAGTGCTAGACTTGGGGCCCGGGAGACCCAGTACTTC. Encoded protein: CSARLGARETQYF.

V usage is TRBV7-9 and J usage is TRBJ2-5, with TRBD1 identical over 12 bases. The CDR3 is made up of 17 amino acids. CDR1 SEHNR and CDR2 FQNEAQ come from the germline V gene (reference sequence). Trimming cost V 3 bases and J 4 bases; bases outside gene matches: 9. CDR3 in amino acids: CASSFGAGDRGRETQYF. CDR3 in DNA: TGTGCCAGCAGCTTTGGCGCCGGGGACAGGGGGCGAGAGACCCAGTACTTC.

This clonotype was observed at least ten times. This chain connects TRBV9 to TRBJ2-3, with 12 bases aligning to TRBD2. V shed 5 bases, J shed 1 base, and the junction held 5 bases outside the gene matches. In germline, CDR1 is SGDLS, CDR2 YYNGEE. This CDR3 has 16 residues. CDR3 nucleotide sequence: TGTGCCAGCAGTGCCTGGACTAGCGGGGGCACAGATACGCAGTATTTT. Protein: CASSAWTSGGTDTQYF.

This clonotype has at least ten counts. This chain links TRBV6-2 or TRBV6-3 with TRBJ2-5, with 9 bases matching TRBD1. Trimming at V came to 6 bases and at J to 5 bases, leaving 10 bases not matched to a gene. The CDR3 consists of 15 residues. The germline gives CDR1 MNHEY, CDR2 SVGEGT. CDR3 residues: CASRNPGTGLETQYF. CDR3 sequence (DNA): TGTGCCAGCAGAAACCCCGGGACAGGGTTGGAGACCCAGTACTTC.

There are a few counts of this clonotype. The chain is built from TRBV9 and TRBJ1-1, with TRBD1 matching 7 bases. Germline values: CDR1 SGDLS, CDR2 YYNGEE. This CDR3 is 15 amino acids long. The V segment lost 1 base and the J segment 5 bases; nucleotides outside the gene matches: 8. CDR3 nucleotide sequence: TGTGCCAGCAGCGTATCCGGGACAGCGCTAACTGAAGCTTTCTTT. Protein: CASSVSGTALTEAFF. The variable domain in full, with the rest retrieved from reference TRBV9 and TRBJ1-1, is DSGVTQTPKHLITATGQRVTLRCSPRSGDLSVYWYQQSLDQGLQFLIQYYNGEERAKGNILERFSAQQFPDLHSELNLSSLELGDSALYFCASSVSGTALTEAFFGQGTRLTVV.

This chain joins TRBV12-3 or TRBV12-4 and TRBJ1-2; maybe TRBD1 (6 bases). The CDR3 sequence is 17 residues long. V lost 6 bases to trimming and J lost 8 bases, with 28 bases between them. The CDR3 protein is CASSMSGDIGSGGGYTF. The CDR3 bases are TGTGCCAGCAGCATGTCAGGGGACATCGGCTCGGGCGGGGGCTACACCTTC.

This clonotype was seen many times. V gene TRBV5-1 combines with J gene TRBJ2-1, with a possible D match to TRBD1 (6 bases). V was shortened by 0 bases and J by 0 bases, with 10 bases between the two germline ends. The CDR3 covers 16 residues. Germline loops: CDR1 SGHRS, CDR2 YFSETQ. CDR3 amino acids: CASSLAGQSSYNEQFF. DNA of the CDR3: TGCGCCAGCAGCTTGGCGGGACAAAGCTCCTACAATGAGCAGTTCTTC.

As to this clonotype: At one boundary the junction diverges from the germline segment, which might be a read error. CDR3 region: CVSSLGGSNYEQYF. CDR3 DNA sequence: TGTGTCAGCAGTTTAGGGGGCAGCAACTACGAGCAGTACTTC. V is TRBV12-3 or TRBV12-4 and J is TRBJ2-7, with 7 bases identical to TRBD1. CDR3 size: 14 residues.

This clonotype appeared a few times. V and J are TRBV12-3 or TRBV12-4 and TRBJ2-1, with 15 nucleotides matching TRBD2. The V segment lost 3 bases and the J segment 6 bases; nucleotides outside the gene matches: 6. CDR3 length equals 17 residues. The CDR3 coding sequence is TGTGCCAGCAGTTTCCCAACGGGACTAGCGGGAGGCAATGAGCAGTTCTTC. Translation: CASSFPTGLAGGNEQFF.

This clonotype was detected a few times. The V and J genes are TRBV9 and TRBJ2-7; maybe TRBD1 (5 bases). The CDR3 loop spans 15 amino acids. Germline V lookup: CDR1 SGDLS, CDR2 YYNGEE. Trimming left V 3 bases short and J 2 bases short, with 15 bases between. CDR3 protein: CASSGMAQATYEQYF. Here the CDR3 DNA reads TGTGCCAGCAGCGGAATGGCACAGGCTACCTACGAGCAGTACTTC.

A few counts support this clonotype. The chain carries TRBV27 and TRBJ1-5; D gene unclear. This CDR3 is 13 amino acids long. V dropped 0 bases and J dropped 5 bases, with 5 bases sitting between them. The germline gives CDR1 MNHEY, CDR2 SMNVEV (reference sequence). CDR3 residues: CASSLSVYQPQHF. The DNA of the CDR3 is TGTGCCAGCAGTTTATCGGTCTATCAGCCCCAGCATTTT.

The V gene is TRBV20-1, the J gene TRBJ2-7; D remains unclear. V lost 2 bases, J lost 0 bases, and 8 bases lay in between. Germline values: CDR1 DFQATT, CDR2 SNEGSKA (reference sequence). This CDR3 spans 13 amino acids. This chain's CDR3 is CSARNGRSYEQYF. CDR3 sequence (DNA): TGCAGTGCTAGAAATGGACGCTCCTACGAGCAGTACTTC.

The CDR3 nucleotides read TGCAGTGCTAGGCTGACAGGGTGGGTCACTGAAGCTTTCTTT. Encoded protein: CSARLTGWVTEAFF. This rearrangement joins TRBV20-1 to TRBJ1-1; 7 positions match TRBD1. The germline V gene has CDR1 DFQATT and CDR2 SNEGSKA (reference sequence). Unmatched junction bases numbered 8, after V lost 3 bases and J lost 4 bases. This CDR3 contains 14 residues.

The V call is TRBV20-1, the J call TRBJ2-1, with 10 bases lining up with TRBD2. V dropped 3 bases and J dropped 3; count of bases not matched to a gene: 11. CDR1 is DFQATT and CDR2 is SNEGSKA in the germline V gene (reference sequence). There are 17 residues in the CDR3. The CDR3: CSARWLAGVANYNEQFF. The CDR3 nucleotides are TGCAGTGCTAGGTGGCTAGCGGGGGTAGCTAACTACAATGAGCAGTTCTTC.

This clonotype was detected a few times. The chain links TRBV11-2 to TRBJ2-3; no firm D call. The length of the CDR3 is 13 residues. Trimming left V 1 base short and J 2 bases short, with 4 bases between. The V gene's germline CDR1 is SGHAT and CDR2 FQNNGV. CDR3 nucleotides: TGTGCCAGCAGCTTAGCCTACACAGATACGCAGTATTTT. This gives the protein CASSLAYTDTQYF.

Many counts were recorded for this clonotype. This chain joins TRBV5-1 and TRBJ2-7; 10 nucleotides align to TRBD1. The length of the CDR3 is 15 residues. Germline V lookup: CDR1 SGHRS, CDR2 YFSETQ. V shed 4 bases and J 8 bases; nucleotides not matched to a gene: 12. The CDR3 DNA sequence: TGCGCCAGCAGCCCCGACGGACAGGGGGGTATACAGCAGTACTTC. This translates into CASSPDGQGGIQQYF.

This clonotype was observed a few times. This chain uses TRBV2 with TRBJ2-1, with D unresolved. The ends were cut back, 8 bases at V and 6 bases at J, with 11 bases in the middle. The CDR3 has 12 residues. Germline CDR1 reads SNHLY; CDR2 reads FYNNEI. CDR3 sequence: CASEASTNEQFF. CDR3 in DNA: TGTGCCAGCGAAGCAAGTACCAATGAGCAGTTCTTC.

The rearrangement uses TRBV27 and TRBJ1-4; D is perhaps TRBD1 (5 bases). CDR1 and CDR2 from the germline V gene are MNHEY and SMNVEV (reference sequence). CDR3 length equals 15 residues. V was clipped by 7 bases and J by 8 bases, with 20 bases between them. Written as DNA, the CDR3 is TGTGCCAGCATCCATCCGAGGAGGGGCGACGAAAAACTGTTTTTT. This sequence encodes CASIHPRRGDEKLFF.

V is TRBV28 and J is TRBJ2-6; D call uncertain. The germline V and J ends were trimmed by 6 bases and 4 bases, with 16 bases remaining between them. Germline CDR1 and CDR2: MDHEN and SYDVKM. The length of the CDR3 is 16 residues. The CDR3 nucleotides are TGTGCCAGCAGAACCTCCCTGGAATCCGGGGCCAACGTCCTGACTTTC. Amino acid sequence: CASRTSLESGANVLTF.

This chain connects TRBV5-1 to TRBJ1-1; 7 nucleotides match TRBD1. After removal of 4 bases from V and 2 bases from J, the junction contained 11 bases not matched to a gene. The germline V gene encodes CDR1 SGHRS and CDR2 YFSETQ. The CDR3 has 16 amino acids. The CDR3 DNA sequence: TGCGCCAGCAGCCACTGGACAGGCGGACACAACACTGAAGCTTTCTTT. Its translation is CASSHWTGGHNTEAFF.

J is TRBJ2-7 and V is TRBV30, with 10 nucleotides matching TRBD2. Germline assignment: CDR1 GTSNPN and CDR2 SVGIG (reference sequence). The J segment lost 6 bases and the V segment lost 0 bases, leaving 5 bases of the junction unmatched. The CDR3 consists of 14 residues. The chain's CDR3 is CAWSVSSGSAEQYF. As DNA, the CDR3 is TGTGCCTGGAGTGTCTCTAGCGGGAGCGCCGAGCAGTACTTC.

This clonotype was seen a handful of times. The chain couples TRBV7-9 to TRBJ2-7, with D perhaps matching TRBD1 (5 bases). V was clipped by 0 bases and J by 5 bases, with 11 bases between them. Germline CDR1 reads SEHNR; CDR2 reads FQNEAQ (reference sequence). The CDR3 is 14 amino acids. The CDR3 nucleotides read TGTGCCAGCAGCTTAGCAGTCCCCAGGGACGAGCAGTACTTC. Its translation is CASSLAVPRDEQYF.

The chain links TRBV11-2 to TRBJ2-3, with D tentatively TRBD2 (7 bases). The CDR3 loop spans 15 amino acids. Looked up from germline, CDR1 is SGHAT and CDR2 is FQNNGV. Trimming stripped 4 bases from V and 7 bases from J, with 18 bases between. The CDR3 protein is CASSSWEGGLNTQYF. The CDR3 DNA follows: TGTGCCAGCAGCTCGTGGGAGGGGGGGCTTAATACGCAGTATTTT.